Listed here are 26 T cell receptor beta chains from one sample, sequenced in a study of T cell repertoires in cytomegalovirus infection (dated by TCRdb to the late 2010s). These reads were obtained on an Illumina HiSeq 1500. TCRdb itself trimmed the public reads at Q25 with fastp, ran MiXCR and retained productive beta chains. Rows are combined by CDR3 protein, so each entry shows the most common genes and DNA. Present in this sample are some 450,000 distinct CDR3 sequences, about a third of which were seen just once. Of the sample, 12% to 15% is held by the ten largest clones. Sample: PBMCs. These receptors were obtained from a human donor in good health (CMV status not recorded). Some clones in this sample may be carry-over from other donors' samples.

The chain has TRBV19 and TRBJ2-2; either TRBD1 or TRBD2 may supply D (6 bases each). Trimming removed 5 bases from V and 4 bases from J, with 20 bases in between. Germline V CDR1 and CDR2: LNHDA, SQIVND (reference sequence). This CDR3 is 17 amino acids long. The CDR3 sequence: CASSQGGGRSVTGELFF. CDR3 nucleotides: TGTGCCAGTAGTCAAGGAGGGGGGCGTTCGGTCACCGGGGAGCTGTTTTTT.

The genes are TRBV3-1 and TRBJ1-2; the match to TRBD1 covers 9 bases. V shed 3 bases and J 8 bases; nucleotides not matched to a gene: 7. This CDR3 is 14 amino acids long. CDR1 LGHDT and CDR2 YNNKEL come from the germline V gene (reference sequence). Here the CDR3 DNA reads TGTGCCAGCAGCCAGGCGACAGGGGGTTTAGGCTACACCTTC. Translated, it gives CASSQATGGLGYTF.

Note on this clonotype: Without the conserved terminal phenylalanine or tryptophan, this CDR3 likely stems from a read error. The J gene is TRBJ2-3, the V gene TRBV7-9; possible D gene TRBD2, 5 bases. Germline V gene sequence: CDR1 SEHNR, CDR2 FQNEAQ (reference sequence). The CDR3 runs to 14 residues. The V end lost 5 bases, the J end lost 2 bases, and 11 bases lay between the germline ends. The CDR3 loop is CASSTRTLTDTQYC. CDR3 DNA: TGTGCCAGCAGCACTAGGACCCTCACAGATACGCAGTATTGT.

This chain joins TRBV4-1 and TRBJ1-5, with TRBD1 identical over 7 bases. The CDR3 is 15 residues long. Per the germline V gene, CDR1 is MGHRA and CDR2 is YSYEKL. After removal of 2 bases from V and 2 bases from J, the junction contained 3 bases not matched to a gene. The CDR3 reads CASSQTGVGNQPQHF. In DNA form, the CDR3 reads TGCGCCAGCAGCCAAACAGGGGTTGGCAATCAGCCCCAGCATTTT.

This clonotype showed up just a few times. The CDR3 sequence is CASSPDIRGMNTEAFF. CDR3 DNA sequence: TGCGCCAGCAGCCCGGACATTAGGGGAATGAACACTGAAGCTTTCTTT. The chain employs TRBV5-1 and TRBJ1-1; the D gene is possibly TRBD1 (5 bases). V lost 4 bases to trimming and J lost 0 bases, with 16 bases between them. The CDR3 contains 16 residues. Germline lookup yields CDR1 SGHRS and CDR2 YFSETQ.

In its sample, this clonotype was seen many times. The chain employs TRBV7-2 and TRBJ2-7; no firm D call. Trimming pared 1 base from V and 2 bases from J, leaving 9 bases between. The germline V gene encodes CDR1 SGHTA and CDR2 FQGNSA. This CDR3 contains 14 residues. CDR3 sequence (DNA): TGTGCCAGCAGCTTAGATTCAGCAACCTACGAGCAGTACTTC. This gives the protein CASSLDSATYEQYF.

This chain's CDR3 is CASSEQTGGIDEQYF. CDR3 nucleotide sequence: TGTGCCAGCAGTGAACAAACAGGGGGCATAGACGAGCAGTACTTC. The chain recombines TRBV6-1 with TRBJ2-7, with 9 positions matching TRBD1. CDR3 length equals 15 residues. From germline, CDR1 is MNHNS and CDR2 SASEGT. V lost 2 bases, J lost 5 bases, and 7 bases stayed unmatched.

Only one count was recorded for this clonotype. V gene TRBV15 combines with J gene TRBJ2-7, with D tentatively TRBD2 (5 bases). The CDR3 runs to 13 residues. Trimming removed 4 bases from V and 0 bases from J, with 7 bases in between. Germline V gene sequence: CDR1 LNHNV, CDR2 YYDKDF (reference sequence). This CDR3 reads CATSIGSSYEQYF. The CDR3 DNA reads as TGTGCCACCAGCATTGGGAGCTCCTACGAGCAGTACTTC.

This clonotype was detected a few times. This CDR3 reads CASSGPGGPANTGELFF. The CDR3 nucleotides read TGTGCCAGCAGTGGCCCTGGCGGGCCTGCGAACACCGGGGAGCTGTTTTTT. V is TRBV6-1 and J is TRBJ2-2, with D maybe TRBD2 (5 bases). The V gene lost 4 bases and the J gene lost 0 bases, with 15 bases spanning the gap. CDR1 is MNHNS and CDR2 is SASEGT in the germline V gene. The CDR3 length is 17 residues.

The chain joins TRBV19 to TRBJ2-1; 8 positions agree with TRBD2. V lost 6 bases and J lost 7; bases outside the gene matches: 14. Germline-derived CDR1 and CDR2 are LNHDA and SQIVND (reference sequence). The CDR3 covers 16 residues. The CDR3, as DNA: TGTGCCAGTAGAAATCAGCGGGGGATGTTCGGTAATGAGCAGTTCTTC. This translates into CASRNQRGMFGNEQFF.

In this sample, this clonotype turned up a few times. The genes are TRBV7-9 and TRBJ1-1; D ambiguous. Per germline, CDR1 SEHNR and CDR2 FQNEAQ (reference sequence). The CDR3 is 14 residues long. V was pared by 5 bases and J by 8 bases, with 18 bases between. The CDR3 DNA reads TGTGCCAGCAGCCCGGGAGGCTTTTCGATCGAAGCTTTCTTT. Its translation: CASSPGGFSIEAFF.

The chain employs TRBV6-2 or TRBV6-3 and TRBJ2-6; no clear D gene. From germline, CDR1 is MNHEY and CDR2 SVGEGT. Trimming left V 4 bases short and J 0 bases short, with 10 bases between. The length of the CDR3 is 16 residues. CDR3 sequence (DNA): TGTGCCAGCAGTTCCGGTCGGAACTCTGGGGCCAACGTCCTGACTTTC. This translates into CASSSGRNSGANVLTF.

As DNA, the CDR3 is TGTGCCAGTAGTCCAGCGGGGGGCGGCGAGACCCAGTACTTC. It yields the protein CASSPAGGGETQYF. This rearrangement joins TRBV19 to TRBJ2-5; TRBD2 matches at 9 bases. J gave up 5 bases and V 5 bases, and 6 bases lay outside the gene matches. The germline V gene encodes CDR1 LNHDA and CDR2 SQIVND (reference sequence). The CDR3 is 14 amino acids.

This clonotype was recorded many times. The chain carries TRBV7-2 and TRBJ1-2; TRBD1 matches 7 bases. The germline gives CDR1 SGHTA, CDR2 FQGNSA. The CDR3 contains 14 residues. V shed 3 bases, J shed 1 base, and the junction held 2 bases outside the gene matches. Here the CDR3 reads CASSLDRFNYGYTF. The CDR3 coding sequence is TGTGCCAGCAGCTTGGACAGGTTTAACTATGGCTACACCTTC.

This clonotype was counted only a few times. The gene calls are TRBV2 and TRBJ2-7; D not certain. Deletions cut 4 bases from V and 2 bases from J, with 9 bases between. Germline loops: CDR1 SNHLY, CDR2 FYNNEI. The CDR3 spans 13 residues. The CDR3 reads CASSVHETYEQYF. In nucleotides, the CDR3 is TGTGCCAGCAGTGTACACGAGACCTACGAGCAGTACTTC. Using reference TRBV2 and TRBJ2-7 for the parts outside the CDR3, the full variable domain is EPEVTQTPSHQVTQMGQEVILRCVPISNHLYFYWYRQILGQKVEFLVSFYNNEISEKSEIFDDQFSVERPDGSNFTLKIRSTKLEDSAMYFCASSVHETYEQYFGPGTRLTVT.

This clonotype was seen repeatedly, ten times or more. The rearrangement joins TRBV7-6 to TRBJ2-1, with 12 bases matching TRBD2. The CDR3 loop spans 16 amino acids. The V gene's germline CDR1 is SGHVS and CDR2 FNYEAQ. With V trimmed by 1 base and J by 3 bases, 1 base remained unmatched. The CDR3 DNA reads as TGTGCCAGCAGCTTAGGGACTAGCGGGAACTACAATGAGCAGTTCTTC. It yields the protein CASSLGTSGNYNEQFF.

The rearrangement links TRBV25-1 to TRBJ1-6; D remains unclear. Trimming stripped 5 bases from V and 7 bases from J, with 18 bases between. The CDR3 consists of 16 residues. Germline CDR1 reads MGHDK; CDR2 reads SYGVNS. The CDR3 coding sequence is TGTGCCAGCAGTAAGCATGGCGGACGAGGGAATTCACCCCTCCACTTT. Its protein is CASSKHGGRGNSPLHF.

Here the CDR3 reads CASSLASGGTQETQYF. As DNA, the CDR3 is TGTGCCAGCAGCCTGGCCAGCGGGGGGACCCAAGAGACCCAGTACTTC. The chain links TRBV4-2 to TRBJ2-5, with 9 positions matching TRBD2. Trimming took 4 bases from V and 1 from J; bases not matched to a gene: 7. The CDR3 covers 16 residues. From germline, CDR1 is LGHNA and CDR2 YNFKEQ.

V usage is TRBV9 and J usage is TRBJ2-3; possibly TRBD2 for D (5 bases). This CDR3 comprises 15 residues. Germline V gene lookup returns CDR1 SGDLS and CDR2 YYNGEE. The V end was cut by 3 bases, the J end by 3 bases, with 14 bases between. The DNA of the CDR3 is TGTGCCAGCAGCGCCCAGAACCGAGGGACAGATACGCAGTATTTT. This codes for CASSAQNRGTDTQYF.

This clonotype was recorded many times. The V gene is TRBV7-8, the J gene TRBJ2-3; 9 nucleotides agree with TRBD2. CDR3 length equals 16 residues. V shed 4 bases and J 0 bases; nucleotides not matched to a gene: 5. Germline CDR1 SGHVS, CDR2 FQNEAQ. CDR3 DNA sequence: TGTGCCAGCAGCTCGAGAGCGGGAGGAAGCACAGATACGCAGTATTTT. Protein product: CASSSRAGGSTDTQYF.

This clonotype was seen only a few times. This chain joins TRBV6-5 and TRBJ2-3; 7 nucleotides align to TRBD1. The length of the CDR3 is 13 residues. Germline V gene sequence: CDR1 MNHEY, CDR2 SVGAGI. V lost 6 bases and J lost 2; bases outside the gene matches: 2. CDR3 amino acids: CASRQGPTDTQYF. Here the CDR3 DNA reads TGTGCCAGCAGACAGGGGCCCACAGATACGCAGTATTTT.

The chain carries TRBV2 and TRBJ2-7; 8 bases map to TRBD2. With 6 bases clipped from V and 7 bases from J, the junction kept 5 bases outside the gene matches. In germline, CDR1 is SNHLY, CDR2 FYNNEI. CDR3 length: 12 amino acids. The chain's CDR3 is CASRRGAGEQYF. As DNA, the CDR3 is TGTGCCAGCAGGCGGGGGGCGGGGGAGCAGTACTTC.

This clonotype was seen more than once but under ten times. This chain joins TRBV12-3 or TRBV12-4 and TRBJ1-1; a weak D match, TRBD1 (6 bases). This CDR3 region has 16 residues. Trimming shortened V by 5 bases and J by 0 bases, and 16 bases separated the two germline ends. The CDR3 DNA is TGTGCCAGCAGTCCCGACAGGAAAGGCATGAACACTGAAGCTTTCTTT. Amino acids: CASSPDRKGMNTEAFF.

In DNA, the CDR3 is TGTGCCAGCAGTCCACAAAAGGGGGGAGGCTACGAGCAGTACTTC. Amino acid sequence: CASSPQKGGGYEQYF. The chain joins TRBV12-3 or TRBV12-4 to TRBJ2-7; D tentatively fits TRBD1 or TRBD2 (6 bases each). V lost 5 bases, J lost 3 bases, and 17 bases lay in between. The length of the CDR3 is 15 residues.

This clonotype was found a few times. V gene TRBV6-8 combines with J gene TRBJ2-6; D may be TRBD2 (5 bases). The CDR3 contains 16 residues. Germline V CDR1 and CDR2: MNHGY, SAAAGT. The V end was cut by 6 bases, the J end by 0 bases, with 12 bases between. The CDR3: CASSPDGGSGANVLTF. The CDR3 nucleotides read TGTGCCAGCAGCCCGGACGGAGGCTCTGGGGCCAACGTCCTGACTTTC.

A remark on this clonotype: One end of the junction does not line up with germline, which may come from a read error. V is TRBV7-2 and J is TRBJ1-1; 7 bases align to TRBD1. This CDR3 region has 13 residues. Germline V gene sequence: CDR1 SGHTA, CDR2 FQGNSA. CDR3 sequence reads: CASRQGPNSEAFF. The CDR3 DNA follows: TGTGCCAGCCGACAGGGACCGAACAGTGAAGCTTTCTTT.